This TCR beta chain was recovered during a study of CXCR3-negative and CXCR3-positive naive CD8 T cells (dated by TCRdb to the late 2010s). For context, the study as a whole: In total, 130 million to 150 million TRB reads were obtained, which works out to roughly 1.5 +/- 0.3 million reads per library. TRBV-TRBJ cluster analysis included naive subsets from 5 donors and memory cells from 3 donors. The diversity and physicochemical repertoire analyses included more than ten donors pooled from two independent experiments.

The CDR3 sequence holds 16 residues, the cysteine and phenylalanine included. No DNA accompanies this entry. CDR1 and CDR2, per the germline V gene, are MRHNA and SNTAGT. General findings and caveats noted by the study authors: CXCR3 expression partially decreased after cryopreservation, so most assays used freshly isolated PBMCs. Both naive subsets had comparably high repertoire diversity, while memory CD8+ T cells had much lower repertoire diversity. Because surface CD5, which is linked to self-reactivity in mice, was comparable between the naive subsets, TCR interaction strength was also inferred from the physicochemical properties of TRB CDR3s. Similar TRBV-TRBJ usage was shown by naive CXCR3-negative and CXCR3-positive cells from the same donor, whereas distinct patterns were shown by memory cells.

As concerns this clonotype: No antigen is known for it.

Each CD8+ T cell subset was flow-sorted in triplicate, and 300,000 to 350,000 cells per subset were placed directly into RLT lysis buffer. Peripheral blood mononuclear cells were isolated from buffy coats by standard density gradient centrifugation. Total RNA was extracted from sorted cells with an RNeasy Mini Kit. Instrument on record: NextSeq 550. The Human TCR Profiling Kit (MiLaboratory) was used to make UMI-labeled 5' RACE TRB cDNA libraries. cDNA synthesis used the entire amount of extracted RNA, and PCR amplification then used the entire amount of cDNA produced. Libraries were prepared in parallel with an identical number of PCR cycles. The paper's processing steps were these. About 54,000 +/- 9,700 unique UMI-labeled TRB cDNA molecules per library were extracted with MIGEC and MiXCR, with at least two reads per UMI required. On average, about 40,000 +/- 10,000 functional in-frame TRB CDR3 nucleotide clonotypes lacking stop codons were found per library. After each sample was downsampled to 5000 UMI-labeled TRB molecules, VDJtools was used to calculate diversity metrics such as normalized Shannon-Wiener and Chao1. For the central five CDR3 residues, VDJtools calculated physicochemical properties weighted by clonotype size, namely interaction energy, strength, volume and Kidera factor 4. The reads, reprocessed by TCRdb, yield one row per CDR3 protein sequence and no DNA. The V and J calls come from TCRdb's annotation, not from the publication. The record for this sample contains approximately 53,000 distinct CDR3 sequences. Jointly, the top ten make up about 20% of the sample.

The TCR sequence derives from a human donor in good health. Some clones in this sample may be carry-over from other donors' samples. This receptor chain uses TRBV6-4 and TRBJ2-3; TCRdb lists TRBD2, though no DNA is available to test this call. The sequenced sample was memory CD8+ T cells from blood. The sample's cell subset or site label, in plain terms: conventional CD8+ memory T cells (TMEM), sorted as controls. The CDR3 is CASSDLAGDETDTQYF.